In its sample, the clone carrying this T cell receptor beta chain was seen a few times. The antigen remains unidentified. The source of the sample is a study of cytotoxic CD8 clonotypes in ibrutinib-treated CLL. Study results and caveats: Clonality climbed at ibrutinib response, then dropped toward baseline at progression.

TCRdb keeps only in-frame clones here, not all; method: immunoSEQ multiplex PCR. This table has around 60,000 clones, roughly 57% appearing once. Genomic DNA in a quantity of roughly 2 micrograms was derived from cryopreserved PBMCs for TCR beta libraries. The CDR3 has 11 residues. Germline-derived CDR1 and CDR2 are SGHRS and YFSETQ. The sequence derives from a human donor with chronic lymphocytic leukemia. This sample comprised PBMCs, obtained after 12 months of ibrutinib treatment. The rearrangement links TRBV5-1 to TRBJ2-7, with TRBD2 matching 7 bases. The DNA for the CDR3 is TGCGCCAGCAGCTTCCTCTTGGGAGGGCACGTC. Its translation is CASSFLLGGHV.